The 19 T cell receptor beta chains given below trace back to one sample, sequenced in a study of OX40 agonist ivuxolimab in advanced cancers. Method: immunoSEQ multiplex PCR; TCRdb's copy keeps in-frame clones and lacks some. The repertoire holds approximately 60,000 clones, almost 85% seen once, with about 9.1% in the top ten. The sequences come from CD4+ or CD8+ T cells sorted from blood, collected in a trial of the OX40 agonist ivuxolimab. Receptors originate from an adult with an advanced solid tumor such as melanoma, head and neck, liver or kidney cancer.

The J gene is TRBJ1-2, the V gene TRBV12-2. TRBV12-2 is shown as a pseudogene. CDR3 length: 14 residues. CDR3 nucleotides: TGTGCAAGTCGCTTAATGACCGAACACTATGGCTACACCTTC. As protein: CASRLMTEHYGYTF.

J is TRBJ2-1 and V is TRBV27, with D perhaps matching TRBD2 (6 bases). Per the germline V gene, CDR1 is MNHEY and CDR2 is SMNVEV (reference sequence). V was shortened by 5 bases and J by 9 bases, with 26 bases between the two germline ends. The CDR3 has 17 residues. The CDR3, as DNA: TGTGCCAGCAGTCCTAAAGGGGACTGGGTCGGCTTAGGTGAGCAGTTCTTC. It translates to CASSPKGDWVGLGEQFF.

The chain uses TRBV7-9 and TRBJ2-5; 8 nucleotides align to TRBD1. The CDR3 sequence is 14 residues long. Looked up from germline, CDR1 is SEHNR and CDR2 is FQNEAQ (reference sequence). Trimming cost V 4 bases and J 3 bases; bases outside gene matches: 4. The CDR3 DNA is TGTGCCAGCAGCTCCCTGACAGGGGAAGAGACCCAGTACTTC. This encodes CASSSLTGEETQYF.

This clone was seen a few times. The chain uses TRBV10-3 and TRBJ1-5; D is uncertain. Germline V gene lookup returns CDR1 ENHRY and CDR2 SYGVKD. The CDR3 spans 14 residues. V lost 3 bases and J lost 0, with 6 bases in between. DNA for the CDR3: TGTGCCATCAGTGATGCGGCTAGCAATCAGCCCCAGCATTTT. It codes for CAISDAASNQPQHF.

The chain links TRBV2 to TRBJ2-7; TRBD1 or TRBD2 may be the D gene (5 bases each). The V gene lost 8 bases and the J gene lost 2 bases, with 13 bases spanning the gap. The CDR3 spans 13 residues. Germline V gene data show CDR1 as SNHLY and CDR2 as FYNNEI. CDR3 loop: CASFRDGPYEQYF. The CDR3 coding sequence is TGTGCCAGCTTTAGGGACGGACCCTACGAGCAGTACTTC.

V and J are TRBV27 and TRBJ2-5; tentatively, D is TRBD2 (5 bases). This CDR3 has 15 amino acids. CDR1 and CDR2 (germline): MNHEY, SMNVEV (reference sequence). The V gene lost 8 bases and the J gene lost 4 bases, with 20 bases spanning the gap. CDR3 sequence reads: CASRRAVHRAETQYF. The CDR3 DNA reads as TGTGCCAGCCGGCGGGCTGTTCATCGGGCAGAGACCCAGTACTTC.

This chain links TRBV7-2 with TRBJ1-3; D remains ambiguous. CDR1 is SGHTA, CDR2 FQGNSA, per germline. The length of the CDR3 is 14 residues. Trimming took 2 bases from V and 4 from J, leaving 9 bases between them. The CDR3 sequence is CASSLTTQGNTIYF. DNA of the CDR3: TGTGCCAGCAGCTTAACAACACAGGGAAACACCATATATTTT. Full variable domain (missing parts from reference TRBV7-2 and TRBJ1-3): GAGVSQSPSNKVTEKGKDVELRCDPISGHTALYWYRQSLGQGLEFLIYFQGNSAPDKSGLPSDRFSAERTGGSVSTLTIQRTQQEDSAVYLCASSLTTQGNTIYFGEGSWLTVV.

The gene calls are TRBV7-9 and TRBJ1-2, with D possibly TRBD1 on 6 matching bases. CDR1 and CDR2 from the germline V gene are SEHNR and FQNEAQ (reference sequence). The CDR3 runs 15 residues. The germline V and J ends were trimmed by 4 bases and 6 bases, with 18 bases remaining between them. The CDR3 here is CASSYREPRSDGYTF. Here the CDR3 DNA reads TGTGCCAGCAGCTACAGGGAACCCCGCTCCGATGGCTACACCTTC.

V usage is TRBV4-1 and J usage is TRBJ2-7, with D unresolved. This CDR3 comprises 14 residues. Germline V gene lookup returns CDR1 MGHRA and CDR2 YSYEKL. V lost 0 bases to trimming and J lost 6 bases, with 12 bases between them. The CDR3 reads CASSQELSAREQYF. The CDR3 DNA reads as TGCGCCAGCAGCCAAGAGTTGTCGGCCCGCGAGCAGTACTTC.

The rearrangement uses TRBV5-1 and TRBJ1-2; a weak D match, TRBD1 (5 bases). The CDR3 length is 16 residues. Germline V gives CDR1 SGHRS, CDR2 YFSETQ. Deletions cut 0 bases from V and 1 base from J, with 13 bases between. The DNA for the CDR3 is TGCGCCAGCAGCTTGGGAGAGCAGGGCCTTAACTATGGCTACACCTTC. It specifies CASSLGEQGLNYGYTF.

This chain connects TRBV7-2 to TRBJ1-1, with D maybe TRBD1 (6 bases). CDR1 and CDR2 (germline): SGHTA, FQGNSA. Trimming cost V 4 bases and J 2 bases, with 11 bases left between them. The CDR3 runs 14 residues. The CDR3 region is CASSSGQPNTEAFF. The CDR3 coding sequence is TGTGCCAGCAGCTCAGGACAGCCCAACACTGAAGCTTTCTTT.

The chain links TRBV6-5 to TRBJ1-2; 7 nucleotides align to TRBD1. V was clipped by 2 bases and J by 4 bases; unmatched bases: 4. The CDR3 loop spans 14 amino acids. Germline lookup yields CDR1 MNHEY and CDR2 SVGAGI. The CDR3 loop is CASSYGRTGYGYTF. CDR3 nucleotides: TGTGCCAGCAGTTACGGTAGGACAGGCTATGGCTACACCTTC.

The chain carries TRBV7-9 and TRBJ1-1, with TRBD1 matching 10 bases. This CDR3 spans 14 amino acids. The germline V gene encodes CDR1 SEHNR and CDR2 FQNEAQ (reference sequence). Losses at the gene ends were 4 bases for V and 1 base for J; bases not matched to a gene: 0. CDR3 sequence: CASSWDRGNTEAFF. CDR3 nucleotides: TGTGCCAGCAGCTGGGACAGGGGGAACACTGAAGCTTTCTTT.

The rearrangement uses TRBV9 and TRBJ1-6; 8 bases agree with TRBD1. CDR1 and CDR2 (germline): SGDLS, YYNGEE. V lost 5 bases and J lost 8; bases outside the gene matches: 6. The length of the CDR3 is 14 residues. For the CDR3, the DNA is TGTGCCAGCAGTCTTGGACAGGGTTATTCACCCCTCCACTTT. This encodes CASSLGQGYSPLHF.

This chain joins TRBV9 and TRBJ2-7, with a weak D call TRBD2 (6 bases). Germline V gives CDR1 SGDLS, CDR2 YYNGEE. The CDR3 spans 16 residues. Trimming removed 0 bases at V and 3 bases at J, with 16 bases between. The CDR3 reads CASSVGRGGTDYEQYF. The CDR3 coding sequence is TGTGCCAGCAGCGTAGGAAGAGGCGGGACTGACTACGAGCAGTACTTC.

This chain's CDR3 is CASSIQGYTEAFF. For the CDR3, the DNA is TGTGCCAGTAGTATACAGGGATACACTGAAGCTTTCTTT. The V call is TRBV19, the J call TRBJ1-1; a possible D gene is TRBD1 (5 bases). This CDR3 is 13 amino acids long. Looked up from germline, CDR1 is LNHDA and CDR2 is SQIVND (reference sequence). V shed 2 bases and J shed 3 bases, with 7 bases lying between them.

This clone was observed a handful of times. The genes are TRBV4-1 and TRBJ1-2, with 9 bases identical to TRBD1. CDR1 MGHRA and CDR2 YSYEKL come from the germline V gene. The CDR3 length is 17 residues. V shed 0 bases, J shed 6 bases, and the junction held 11 bases outside the gene matches. This chain's CDR3 is CASSQDGLGQGSDGYTF. In nucleotides, the CDR3 is TGCGCCAGCAGCCAAGACGGGCTGGGACAGGGTTCGGATGGCTACACCTTC.

The rearrangement links TRBV11-2 to TRBJ1-2; D remains unclear. The V end lost 3 bases, the J end lost 4 bases, and 9 bases lay between the germline ends. This CDR3 is 13 amino acids long. Germline V gene sequence: CDR1 SGHAT, CDR2 FQNNGV. CDR3 residues: CASSFREGYGYTF. The CDR3 nucleotides read TGTGCCAGCAGCTTTAGGGAGGGCTATGGCTACACCTTC.

In this sample, this clone turned up a few times. The chain is built from TRBV13 and TRBJ2-7; tentative D call: TRBD1 (5 bases). V was cut by 5 bases and J by 3 bases, with 11 bases left in between. Germline CDR1 is PRHDT and CDR2 is FYEKMQ (reference sequence). The CDR3 spans 13 residues. In DNA form, the CDR3 reads TGTGCCAGCAGCCCCCCAGGGAACTACGAGCAGTACTTC. Its translation: CASSPPGNYEQYF.